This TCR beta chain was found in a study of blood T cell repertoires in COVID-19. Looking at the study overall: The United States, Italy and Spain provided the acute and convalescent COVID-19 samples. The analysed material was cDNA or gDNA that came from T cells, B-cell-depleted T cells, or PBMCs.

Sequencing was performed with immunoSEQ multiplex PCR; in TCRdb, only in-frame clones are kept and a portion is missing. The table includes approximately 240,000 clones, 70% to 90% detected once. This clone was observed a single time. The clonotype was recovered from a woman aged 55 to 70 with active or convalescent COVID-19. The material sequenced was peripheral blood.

CDR3 in amino acids: CASSVLTGNTEAFF. CDR3 DNA sequence: TGTGCCAGCAGTGTCTTGACAGGGAATACTGAAGCTTTCTTT. V usage is TRBV28 and J usage is TRBJ1-1; 7 bases are a match to TRBD1. V gave up 5 bases and J gave up 5 bases; unmatched junction bases: 8. This CDR3 contains 14 residues. The germline V gene encodes CDR1 MDHEN and CDR2 SYDVKM.